A selection of T cell receptor beta chains follows, all from one sample in a study of shared clonotypes between healthy human individuals. Libraries were prepared by immunoSEQ multiplex PCR; TCRdb keeps only in-frame clonotypes and omits some of them. The sample shows a few hundred thousand clones, 90% to 98% of them seen only once. Input material: memory CD8+ T cells sorted from blood. The receptors originated from a man aged 30-40 years in good health. CDR3s include the opening cysteine and the closing phenylalanine or tryptophan. The D gene is left open where the match is weak.

DNA | CDR3 | V | D | J
TGTGCCAGCTCACCAACCCTATACGAGCAGTACTTC | CASSPTLYEQYF | TRBV18 | NA | TRBJ2-7
TGTGCCAGCAGCCAAGAGTTCCAGCGGGCGCACACCGGGGAGCTGTTTTTT | CASSQEFQRAHTGELFF | TRBV4-2 | NA | TRBJ2-2
TGTGCCAGCAGCCCTAACGGCTTAGGGGCCGGGGAGCTGTTTTTT | CASSPNGLGAGELFF | TRBV7-3 | NA | TRBJ2-2
TGTGCCAGTAGTATTGGCGGGGGCTCCTACGAGCAGTACTTC | CASSIGGGSYEQYF | TRBV19 | TRBD2 | TRBJ2-7
TGTGCCAGCAGCGTAGAAAGCTCTGGAAACACCATATATTTT | CASSVESSGNTIYF | TRBV9 | NA | TRBJ1-3
TGTGCCAGCAGTTTTCAGGAGAACACTGAAGCTTTCTTT | CASSFQENTEAFF | TRBV27 | NA | TRBJ1-1
TGTGCCAGTAGTCACAGGGTTGGCACTGAAGCTTTCTTT | CASSHRVGTEAFF | TRBV19 | NA | TRBJ1-1
TGTGCCAGCAGCCGATCAAGGACTAGCGGGAGGGAGCAGTACTTC | CASSRSRTSGREQYF | TRBV28 | TRBD2 | TRBJ2-7
TGTGCCAGCAGGGGGACAGGGAACACCGGGGAGCTGTTTTTT | CASRGTGNTGELFF | TRBV27 | TRBD1 | TRBJ2-2
TGTGCCAGCAGCTTACAGGGGGCGCACACTGAAGCTTTCTTT | CASSLQGAHTEAFF | TRBV7-3 | TRBD1 | TRBJ1-1
TGTGCCAGCAGCCCTTCCCGAGGGGCGCGCACCGGGGAGCTGTTTTTT | CASSPSRGARTGELFF | TRBV7-9 | NA | TRBJ2-2
TGTGCCAGCAGTGCAGTTTTCCAACTAGCCAAAAACATTCAGTACTTC | CASSAVFQLAKNIQYF | TRBV28 | NA | TRBJ2-4
TGTGCCAGCAGCCAAGTGGGGGCCCCACAAGAGACCCAGTACTTC | CASSQVGAPQETQYF | TRBV14 | NA | TRBJ2-5
TGTGCCAGCAGTTACTCCGGGCTGAGCACAGATACGCAGTATTTT | CASSYSGLSTDTQYF | TRBV6-5 | NA | TRBJ2-3
TGTGCCAGCAGCTGGACAGGGAGCTATGGCTACACCTTC | CASSWTGSYGYTF | TRBV28 | TRBD1 | TRBJ1-2
TGTGCCAGCAGCCTTCCGGGTCAGCCCCAGCATTTT | CASSLPGQPQHF | TRBV7-8 | NA | TRBJ1-5
TGTGCCTGTTCCTCGGACGGAAGGGCCAAAAACATTCAGTACTTC | CACSSDGRAKNIQYF | TRBV30 | NA | TRBJ2-4
TGTGCCAGCTCCCAGGCGGGCGGGGCGGATACGCAGTATTTT | CASSQAGGADTQYF | TRBV18 | NA | TRBJ2-3